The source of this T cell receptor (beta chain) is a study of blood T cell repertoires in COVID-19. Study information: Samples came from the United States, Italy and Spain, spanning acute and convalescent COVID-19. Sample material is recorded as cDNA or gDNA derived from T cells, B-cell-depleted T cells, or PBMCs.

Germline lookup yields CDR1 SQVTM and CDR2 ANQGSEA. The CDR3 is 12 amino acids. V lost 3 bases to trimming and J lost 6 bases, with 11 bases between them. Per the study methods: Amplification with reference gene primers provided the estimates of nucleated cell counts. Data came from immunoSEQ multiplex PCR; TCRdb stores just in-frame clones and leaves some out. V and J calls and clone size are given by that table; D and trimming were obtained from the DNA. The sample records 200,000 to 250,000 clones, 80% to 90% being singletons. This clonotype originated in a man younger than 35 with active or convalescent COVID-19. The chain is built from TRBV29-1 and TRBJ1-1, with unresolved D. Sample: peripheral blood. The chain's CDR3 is CSVEHPAAEAFF. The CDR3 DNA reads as TGCAGCGTTGAGCATCCTGCGGCTGAAGCTTTCTTT. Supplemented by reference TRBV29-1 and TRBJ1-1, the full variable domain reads SAVISQKPSRDICQRGTSLTIQCQVDSQVTMMFWYRQQPGQSLTLIATANQGSEATYESGFVIDKFPISRPNLTFSTLTVSNMSPEDSSIYLCSVEHPAAEAFFGQGTRLTVV.